One and the same sample provided the 19 T cell receptor beta chains below, sequenced in a study of T cell responses to AZD1222 COVID-19 vaccine. The data were produced by immunoSEQ multiplex PCR, yet TCRdb's version contains in-frame clones alone and is incomplete. The table has more than 110,000 clones, about 90% seen once. Here the sequenced sample was peripheral blood, taken 28 days after the second AZD1222 dose. Receptors originate from an adult who received the AZD1222 COVID-19 vaccine.

The rearrangement links TRBV25-1 to TRBJ2-1; 10 bases align to TRBD2. From germline, CDR1 is MGHDK and CDR2 SYGVNS. Trimming at V came to 7 bases and at J to 5 bases, leaving 5 bases not matched to a gene. This CDR3 spans 14 amino acids. CDR3 sequence reads: CASTLAGAHNEQFF. CDR3 bases: TGTGCCAGCACTCTAGCGGGAGCTCACAATGAGCAGTTCTTC.

In nucleotides, the CDR3 is TGTGCCAGCTCGCAAGACAGGAAAAGCACTGAAGCTTTCTTT. Protein sequence: CASSQDRKSTEAFF. The chain is built from TRBV18 and TRBJ1-1; TRBD1 might be the D (6 bases). V lost 6 bases, J lost 4 bases, and 15 bases lay in between. CDR1 and CDR2 (germline): KGHSH, LQKENI. The CDR3 runs to 14 residues.

This chain joins TRBV9 and TRBJ1-5; D gene unclear. CDR3 size: 14 residues. Trimming shortened V by 4 bases and J by 4 bases, and 12 bases separated the two germline ends. Germline V CDR1 and CDR2: SGDLS, YYNGEE. The CDR3 reads CASSSGRINQPQHF. DNA for the CDR3: TGTGCCAGCAGCTCCGGACGGATTAATCAGCCCCAGCATTTT.

The chain joins TRBV6-5 to TRBJ1-5; unclear D gene. Per germline, CDR1 MNHEY and CDR2 SVGAGI. The CDR3 length is 14 residues. V was cut by 3 bases and J by 4 bases, with 10 bases left in between. CDR3: CASSYAMGNQPQHF. CDR3 in DNA: TGTGCCAGCAGTTATGCGATGGGAAATCAGCCCCAGCATTTT.

This chain links TRBV27 with TRBJ2-1; D may be TRBD1 (5 bases). The CDR3 has 14 residues. Per germline, CDR1 MNHEY and CDR2 SMNVEV (reference sequence). The ends were cut back, 3 bases at V and 10 bases at J, with 16 bases in the middle. The CDR3 DNA follows: TGTGCCAGCAGTTTCGTCCAGGGTGCTGCCGAGCAGTTCTTC. It specifies CASSFVQGAAEQFF.

The V call is TRBV29-1, the J call TRBJ1-1; 8 bases map to TRBD1. CDR3 size: 12 residues. Per the germline V gene, CDR1 is SQVTM and CDR2 is ANQGSEA. V lost 8 bases, J lost 5 bases, and 7 bases stayed unmatched. In DNA form, the CDR3 reads TGCAGCACTGGACAGGGCGGGACTGAAGCTTTCTTT. Its protein product is CSTGQGGTEAFF.

The gene calls are TRBV28 and TRBJ1-2; D is unresolved. Trimming took 5 bases from V and 4 from J, leaving 8 bases between them. The CDR3 is 12 amino acids. Germline CDR1 and CDR2: MDHEN and SYDVKM. The CDR3 sequence is CASSVGVYGYTF. CDR3 bases: TGTGCCAGCAGTGTTGGGGTCTATGGCTACACCTTC.

The chain has TRBV2 and TRBJ2-3; D is possibly TRBD2 (7 bases). Germline CDR1 reads SNHLY; CDR2 reads FYNNEI. CDR3 length: 17 amino acids. The ends were cut back, 8 bases at V and 2 bases at J, with 23 bases in the middle. The CDR3 nucleotides are TGTGCCAGCGGCACCGGAGTAGGGGGGGCGACCACAGATACGCAGTATTTT. This codes for CASGTGVGGATTDTQYF.

The rearrangement uses TRBV5-6 and TRBJ1-6, with D perhaps matching TRBD1 (5 bases). Trimming stripped 5 bases from V and 7 bases from J, with 13 bases between. Germline values: CDR1 SGHDT, CDR2 YYEEEE. The CDR3 sequence is 14 residues long. The DNA for the CDR3 is TGTGCCAGCAGTCTAGGGGTCCCCAATTCACCCCTCCACTTT. It specifies CASSLGVPNSPLHF.

The rearrangement joins TRBV7-8 to TRBJ1-5, with 8 bases aligning to TRBD1. Germline loops: CDR1 SGHVS, CDR2 FQNEAQ. This CDR3 region has 13 residues. With V trimmed by 5 bases and J by 7 bases, 4 bases remained unmatched. CDR3 protein: CASSVDRGQPQHF. The CDR3 nucleotides read TGTGCCAGCAGCGTCGACAGGGGACAGCCCCAGCATTTT.

In this sample, this clone turned up once. The chain has TRBV5-1 and TRBJ2-2; D is unresolved. The V gene lost 5 bases and the J gene lost 0 bases, with 11 bases spanning the gap. CDR1 is SGHRS and CDR2 is YFSETQ in the germline V gene. This CDR3 comprises 15 residues. The CDR3 loop is CASSPWETNTGELFF. The CDR3 DNA reads as TGCGCCAGCAGTCCGTGGGAAACGAACACCGGGGAGCTGTTTTTT.

The chain carries TRBV27 and TRBJ2-3; possibly TRBD2 for D (5 bases). The V end lost 4 bases, the J end lost 4 bases, and 9 bases lay between the germline ends. Germline assignment: CDR1 MNHEY and CDR2 SMNVEV (reference sequence). This CDR3 has 13 residues. The CDR3 here is CASSSWEPDTQYF. The CDR3 DNA follows: TGTGCCAGCAGTTCCTGGGAGCCAGATACGCAGTATTTT.

This clone was seen a handful of times. The chain recombines TRBV12-3 or TRBV12-4 with TRBJ2-1; D uncertain. The CDR3 consists of 13 residues. V was cut by 5 bases and J by 3 bases, with 8 bases left in between. CDR3: CASSLTDYNEQFF. The DNA for the CDR3 is TGTGCCAGCAGTCTGACCGACTACAATGAGCAGTTCTTC.

This clone was picked up one time. This rearrangement joins TRBV30 to TRBJ2-7; D is unresolved. Germline CDR1 and CDR2: GTSNPN and SVGIG (reference sequence). The CDR3 contains 12 residues. V gave up 0 bases and J gave up 4 bases, with 7 bases separating them. CDR3 loop: CAWSVASYEQYF. The DNA of the CDR3 is TGTGCCTGGAGTGTGGCTTCTTACGAGCAGTACTTC.

J is TRBJ1-5 and V is TRBV6-2 or TRBV6-3; no clear D gene. The V gene lost 6 bases and the J gene lost 1 base, with 13 bases spanning the gap. The CDR3 runs 15 residues. Germline V gene lookup returns CDR1 MNHEY and CDR2 SVGEGT. This CDR3 is CASSLPGSSNQPQHF. The DNA of the CDR3 is TGTGCCAGCAGCCTCCCGGGGAGCAGCAATCAGCCCCAGCATTTT.

This chain connects TRBV3-1 (or the pseudogene TRBV3-2) to TRBJ1-1; 9 bases agree with TRBD1. J lost 1 base, V lost 7 bases, and 4 bases had no gene match. The CDR3 has 14 residues. Germline CDR1 is LGHDT and CDR2 is YNNKEL (reference sequence). The DNA of the CDR3 is TGTGCCAGCATGTACAGGGGGCGGAACACTGAAGCTTTCTTT. Its translation is CASMYRGRNTEAFF.

V gene TRBV5-1 combines with J gene TRBJ1-2; tentative D call: TRBD1 (6 bases). Per germline, CDR1 SGHRS and CDR2 YFSETQ. Trimming shortened V by 1 base and J by 6 bases, and 10 bases separated the two germline ends. The CDR3 consists of 13 residues. DNA for the CDR3: TGCGCCAGCAGCTTGACAGGGAAGGATGGCTACACCTTC. Its protein product is CASSLTGKDGYTF.

The chain combines TRBV14 with TRBJ2-1; 7 bases line up with TRBD2. CDR1 and CDR2 from the germline V gene are SGHDN and FVKESK. CDR3 length: 16 residues. Trimming cost V 2 bases and J 12 bases; bases outside gene matches: 16. CDR3: CASSQTPGLGAEGQFF. Written as DNA, the CDR3 is TGTGCCAGCAGCCAAACGCCAGGACTAGGGGCGGAAGGGCAGTTCTTC.

This clone was observed once. This rearrangement joins TRBV29-1 to TRBJ1-1; D call uncertain. The V and J ends lost 0 bases and 2 bases respectively, with 10 bases between them. The CDR3 is 14 residues long. Germline CDR1 SQVTM, CDR2 ANQGSEA. The chain's CDR3 is CSVEDRRSNTEAFF. In DNA form, the CDR3 reads TGCAGCGTTGAAGATCGACGCTCAAACACTGAAGCTTTCTTT.